A selection of T cell receptor beta chains follows, all from one sample in a study of cytomegalovirus exposure and HLA in healthy donors. The method was immunoSEQ multiplex PCR; TCRdb's version includes in-frame clones alone and lacks a portion of them. This sample yields fewer than 100,000 clones, of which roughly 79% are seen a single time; roughly 2% belongs to the top ten. The source material was PBMCs. These receptors came from a middle-aged man in good health and CMV-seronegative. Both conserved end residues are part of each CDR3. Fields, in order: CDR3 length, V gene, clone size, J gene, D gene, CDR3 protein, CDR3 DNA. The D gene is left open where the match is weak. Size tells how often a clone was seen (once, few, many) or the class of an expanded clone, and some rows leave it out.

>15|TRBV6-5|NA|TRBJ2-1|TRBD1
CASSSGQGAVNEQFF
TGTGCCAGCAGTTCCGGACAGGGGGCGGTCAATGAGCAGTTCTTC
>13|TRBV11-2|NA|TRBJ2-2|TRBD2
CASSLGGAGELFF
TGTGCCAGCAGCCTGGGAGGGGCCGGGGAGCTGTTTTTT
>15|TRBV14|NA|TRBJ1-5|NA
CASSQGKEGFRPQHF
TGTGCCAGCAGCCAAGGAAAGGAGGGGTTTCGGCCCCAGCATTTT
>14|TRBV4-1|NA|TRBJ2-7|NA
CASSHYGYSYEQYF
TGCGCCAGCAGCCATTACGGTTACTCCTACGAGCAGTACTTC
>15|TRBV11-2|NA|TRBJ2-7|TRBD2
CASSRSREGHVEQYF
TGTGCCAGCAGTCGTAGCCGGGAGGGCCACGTCGAGCAGTACTTC
>16|TRBV5-1|NA|TRBJ2-5|TRBD2
CASSLLSGGAEETQYF
TGCGCCAGCAGCTTGCTGAGCGGGGGGGCGGAAGAGACCCAGTACTTC
>16|TRBV28|NA|TRBJ1-5|NA
CASRLGTTAGNQPQHF
TGTGCCAGCAGGTTAGGGACAACCGCTGGGAATCAGCCCCAGCATTTT
>16|TRBV4-1|NA|TRBJ2-7|NA
CASSRLDTQRGYEQYF
TGCGCCAGCAGCCGGCTGGACACCCAAAGGGGTTACGAGCAGTACTTC
>14|TRBV29-1|NA|TRBJ1-1|NA
CSASPAGANTEAFF
TGCAGCGCCTCACCTGCGGGGGCGAACACTGAAGCTTTCTTT
>15|TRBV7-9|NA|TRBJ2-7|TRBD1
CSSSSMTGTSYEQYF
TGTTCCAGCAGCTCTATGACAGGGACCTCCTACGAGCAGTACTTC
>14|TRBV10-3|once|TRBJ1-1|NA
CAISFGDRGTEAFF
TGTGCCATCAGTTTTGGGGATAGGGGCACTGAAGCTTTCTTT
>12|TRBV15|NA|TRBJ2-1|TRBD1
CATRDRGNEQFF
TGTGCCACTAGGGACAGGGGAAATGAGCAGTTCTTC
>15|TRBV7-2|NA|TRBJ2-3|NA
CASSSRGLNTDTQYF
TGTGCCAGCAGCTCCAGGGGATTAAACACAGATACGCAGTATTTT
>17|TRBV11-2|NA|TRBJ2-3|NA
CASGLGIGQTHTDTQYF
TGTGCCAGCGGCTTAGGAATAGGACAGACCCACACAGATACGCAGTATTTT
>14|TRBV30|once|TRBJ1-5|NA
CAWSVNSYNQPQHF
TGTGCCTGGAGTGTCAACAGCTACAATCAGCCCCAGCATTTT
>11|TRBV5-8|NA|TRBJ1-2|NA
CASSLADGYTF
TGTGCCAGCAGCTTGGCGGATGGCTACACCTTC
>13|TRBV25-1|few|TRBJ1-1|NA
CASNSYGNTEAFF
TGTGCCAGCAACTCGTACGGGAACACTGAAGCTTTCTTT